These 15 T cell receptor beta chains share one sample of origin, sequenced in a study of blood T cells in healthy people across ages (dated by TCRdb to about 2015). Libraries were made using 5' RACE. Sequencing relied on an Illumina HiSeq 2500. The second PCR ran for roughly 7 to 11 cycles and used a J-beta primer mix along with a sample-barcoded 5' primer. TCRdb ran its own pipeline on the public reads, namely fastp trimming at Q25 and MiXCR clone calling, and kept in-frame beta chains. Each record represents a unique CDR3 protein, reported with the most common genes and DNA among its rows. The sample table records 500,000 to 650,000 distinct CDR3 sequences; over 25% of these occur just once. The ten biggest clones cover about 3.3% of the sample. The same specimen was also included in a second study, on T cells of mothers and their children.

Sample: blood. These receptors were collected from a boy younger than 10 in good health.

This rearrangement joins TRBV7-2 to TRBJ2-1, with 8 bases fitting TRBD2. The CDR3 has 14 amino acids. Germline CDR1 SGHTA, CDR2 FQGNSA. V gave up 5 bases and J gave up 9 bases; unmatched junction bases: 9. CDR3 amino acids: CASSHRPGLAEQFF. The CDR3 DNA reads TGTGCCAGCAGCCATCGACCCGGACTAGCTGAGCAGTTCTTC.

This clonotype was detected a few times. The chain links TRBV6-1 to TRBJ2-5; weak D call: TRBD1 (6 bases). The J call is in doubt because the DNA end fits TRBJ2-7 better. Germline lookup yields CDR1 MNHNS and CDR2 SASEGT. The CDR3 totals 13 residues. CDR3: CASSDEAGVEQYF. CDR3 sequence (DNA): TGTGCCAGCAGTGATGAGGCAGGGGTCGAGCAGTACTTC.

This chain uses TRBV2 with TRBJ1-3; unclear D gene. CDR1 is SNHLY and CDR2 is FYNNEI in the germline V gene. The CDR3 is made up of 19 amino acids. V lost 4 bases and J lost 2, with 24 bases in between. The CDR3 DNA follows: TGTGCCAGCAGTGGAGATAGGGCAGTTCGAAAGTTAGCTGGAAACACCATATATTTT. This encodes CASSGDRAVRKLAGNTIYF.

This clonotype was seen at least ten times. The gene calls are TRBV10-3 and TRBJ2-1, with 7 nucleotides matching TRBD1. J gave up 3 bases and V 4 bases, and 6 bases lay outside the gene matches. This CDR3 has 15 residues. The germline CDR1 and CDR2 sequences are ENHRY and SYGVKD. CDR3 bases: TGTGCCATCAGTGTTTCGCAGGGGGACTACAATGAGCAGTTCTTC. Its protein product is CAISVSQGDYNEQFF.

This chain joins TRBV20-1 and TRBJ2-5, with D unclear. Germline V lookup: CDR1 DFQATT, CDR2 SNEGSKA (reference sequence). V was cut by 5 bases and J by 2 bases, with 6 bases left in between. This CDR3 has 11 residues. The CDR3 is CSAFRQETQYF. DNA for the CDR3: TGCAGTGCTTTCCGGCAAGAGACCCAGTACTTC.

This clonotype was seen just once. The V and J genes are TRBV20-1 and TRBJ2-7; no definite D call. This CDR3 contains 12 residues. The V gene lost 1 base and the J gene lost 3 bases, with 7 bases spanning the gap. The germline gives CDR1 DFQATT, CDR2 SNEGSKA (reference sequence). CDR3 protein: CSARGADYEQYF. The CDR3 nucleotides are TGCAGTGCTAGAGGTGCCGACTACGAGCAGTACTTC.

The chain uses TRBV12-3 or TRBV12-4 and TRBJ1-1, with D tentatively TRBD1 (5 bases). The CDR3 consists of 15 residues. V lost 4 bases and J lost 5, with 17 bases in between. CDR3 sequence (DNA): TGTGCCAGCAGTTGGGGCTTTGCGGAGGGGACTGAAGCTTTCTTT. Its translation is CASSWGFAEGTEAFF.

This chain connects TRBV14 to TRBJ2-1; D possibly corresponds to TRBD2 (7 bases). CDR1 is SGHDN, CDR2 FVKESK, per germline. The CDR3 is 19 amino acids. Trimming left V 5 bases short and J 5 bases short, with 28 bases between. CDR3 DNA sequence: TGTGCCAGCAGCAAGGCCTGGGGGGCGTCCAGCGGGGTCAACAATGAGCAGTTCTTC. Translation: CASSKAWGASSGVNNEQFF. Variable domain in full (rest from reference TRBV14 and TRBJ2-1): EAGVTQFPSHSVIEKGQTVTLRCDPISGHDNLYWYRRVMGKEIKFLLHFVKESKQDESGMPNNRFLAERTGGTYSTLKVQPAELEDSGVYFCASSKAWGASSGVNNEQFFGPGTRLTVL.

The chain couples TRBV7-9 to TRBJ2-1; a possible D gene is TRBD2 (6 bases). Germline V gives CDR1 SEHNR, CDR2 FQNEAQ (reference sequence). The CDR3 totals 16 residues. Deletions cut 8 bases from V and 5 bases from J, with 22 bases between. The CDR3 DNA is TGTGCCAGCTTCGTGACGGGACTCCTCATACACAATGAGCAGTTCTTC. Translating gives CASFVTGLLIHNEQFF. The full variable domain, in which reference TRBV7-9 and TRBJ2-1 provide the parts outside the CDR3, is DTGVSQNPRHKITKRGQNVTFRCDPISEHNRLYWYRQTLGQGPEFLTYFQNEAQLEKSRLLSDRFSAERPKGSFSTLEIQRTEQGDSAMYLCASFVTGLLIHNEQFFGPGTRLTVL.

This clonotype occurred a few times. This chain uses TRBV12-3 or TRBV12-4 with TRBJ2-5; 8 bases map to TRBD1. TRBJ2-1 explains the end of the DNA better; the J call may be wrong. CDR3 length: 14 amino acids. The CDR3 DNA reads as TGTGCCAGCAGTACTGACAGGGGATTCGATGAGCAGTTCTTC. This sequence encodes CASSTDRGFDEQFF.

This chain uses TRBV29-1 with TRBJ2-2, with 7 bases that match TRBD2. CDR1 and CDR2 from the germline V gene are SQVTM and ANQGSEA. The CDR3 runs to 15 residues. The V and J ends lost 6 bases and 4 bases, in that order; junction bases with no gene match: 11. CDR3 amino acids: CSVLLQQRGTGELFF. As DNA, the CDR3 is TGCAGCGTGCTCCTCCAACAGCGGGGCACCGGGGAGCTGTTTTTT.

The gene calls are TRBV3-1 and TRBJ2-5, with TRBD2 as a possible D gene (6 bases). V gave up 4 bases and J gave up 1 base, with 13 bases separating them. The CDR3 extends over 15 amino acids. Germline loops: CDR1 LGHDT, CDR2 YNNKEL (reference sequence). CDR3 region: CASSRSASAQETQYF. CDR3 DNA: TGTGCCAGCAGCCGCTCAGCTAGCGCCCAAGAGACCCAGTACTTC.

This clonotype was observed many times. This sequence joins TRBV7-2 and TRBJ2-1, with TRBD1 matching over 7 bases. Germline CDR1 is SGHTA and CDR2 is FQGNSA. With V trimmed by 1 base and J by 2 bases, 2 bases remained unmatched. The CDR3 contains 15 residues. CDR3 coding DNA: TGTGCCAGCAGCTTAGACAGGGGCGCCTACAATGAGCAGTTCTTC. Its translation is CASSLDRGAYNEQFF.

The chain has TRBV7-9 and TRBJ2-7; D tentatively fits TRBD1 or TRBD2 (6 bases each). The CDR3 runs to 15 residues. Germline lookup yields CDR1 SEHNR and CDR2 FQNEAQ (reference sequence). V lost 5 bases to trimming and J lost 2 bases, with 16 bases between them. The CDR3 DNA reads TGTGCCAGCAGCATAACACAGGGAGGAGCCTACGAGCAGTACTTC. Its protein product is CASSITQGGAYEQYF.

The CDR3: CAYAGTSGTDTQYF. Here the CDR3 DNA reads TGTGCATACGCCGGGACTAGCGGCACAGATACGCAGTATTTT. The J gene is TRBJ2-3, the V gene TRBV30; 10 positions agree with TRBD2. The CDR3 is 14 amino acids. Germline V gene sequence: CDR1 GTSNPN, CDR2 SVGIG (reference sequence). The variable domain in full, with the rest retrieved from reference TRBV30 and TRBJ2-3, is SQTIHQWPATLVQPVGSPLSLECTVEGTSNPNLYWYRQAAGRGLQLLFYSVGIGQISSEVPQNLSASRPQDRQFILSSKKLLLSDSGFYLCAYAGTSGTDTQYFGPGTRLTVL.